The T cell receptor beta chain described here comes from a study of blood T cell repertoires in COVID-19. As handled by the study authors: Nucleated cell number was recorded as an estimate derived from reference gene primer amplification. TCRdb's table, derived via immunoSEQ multiplex PCR, lists solely in-frame clones and lacks some. The V and J calls and clone size were taken over from that table, and D and trimming were inferred from the DNA. The data hold 85,000 to 90,000 clones, with roughly 82% observed a single time. Unmatched junction bases numbered 7, after V lost 4 bases and J lost 4 bases. This CDR3 has 15 residues. Per the germline V gene, CDR1 is MNHEY and CDR2 is SVGEGT.

The receptor was derived from a human donor in a cohort sampled during active COVID-19. Sequenced sample: peripheral blood. The chain is built from TRBV6-2 or TRBV6-3 and TRBJ2-1; 7 bases are a match to TRBD2. Here the CDR3 DNA reads TGTGCCAGCAGTTTCCTCGGGAGGAGGTACAATGAGCAGTTCTTC. It encodes CASSFLGRRYNEQFF.